These 8 T cell receptor beta chains share one sample of origin, sequenced in a study of blood T cell repertoires in COVID-19. Only in-frame clones appear in the TCRdb table, and some are missing; sequencing was by immunoSEQ multiplex PCR. The top ten hold roughly 2.8% of the sample, which has around 230,000 clones, around 89% seen once. The sample was PBMCs or T cells enriched from blood (not recorded which). The source is a woman aged 25-40 years who had recovered from COVID-19.

V is TRBV28 and J is TRBJ2-7; D may be TRBD1 (5 bases). Germline CDR1 and CDR2: MDHEN and SYDVKM. V shed 6 bases and J shed 0 bases, with 9 bases lying between them. The CDR3 consists of 13 residues. The CDR3 region has the DNA TGTGCCAGCAGAGGACACAGCTCCTACGAGCAGTACTTC. Its protein product is CASRGHSSYEQYF.

The chain joins TRBV4-3 to TRBJ2-5; TRBD2 might be the D (5 bases). Germline CDR1 and CDR2: LGHNA and YSLEER. Trimming shortened V by 0 bases and J by 5 bases, and 10 bases separated the two germline ends. The CDR3 consists of 14 residues. CDR3 region: CASSQDLASETQYF. The CDR3 DNA reads as TGCGCCAGCAGCCAAGACCTAGCATCTGAGACCCAGTACTTC.

This chain uses TRBV6-5 with TRBJ1-2, with a possible D match to TRBD1 (5 bases). V lost 2 bases to trimming and J lost 5 bases, with 9 bases between them. Germline V lookup: CDR1 MNHEY, CDR2 SVGAGI. This CDR3 is built from 13 residues. The DNA for the CDR3 is TGTGCCAGCAGTTACACCGACAGTTATGGCTACACCTTC. Protein product: CASSYTDSYGYTF.

This chain uses TRBV6-5 with TRBJ2-7; weak D call: TRBD1 (6 bases). Germline loops: CDR1 MNHEY, CDR2 SVGAGI. V dropped 2 bases and J dropped 1 base, with 9 bases sitting between them. The CDR3 is made up of 14 amino acids. This chain's CDR3 is CASSYVDSSYEQYF. CDR3 sequence (DNA): TGTGCCAGCAGTTACGTGGACAGTTCCTACGAGCAGTACTTC.

The rearrangement joins TRBV6-2 or TRBV6-3 to TRBJ2-3; possible D gene TRBD2, 7 bases. The V gene lost 5 bases and the J gene lost 4 bases, with 19 bases spanning the gap. This CDR3 contains 16 residues. Germline V CDR1 and CDR2: MNHEY, SVGEGT. The CDR3 protein is CASSDGLSRGPDTQYF. The CDR3 DNA reads as TGTGCCAGCAGTGACGGCCTCTCGCGGGGGCCAGATACGCAGTATTTT.

Regarding this clone: Additional DNA sequences in this sample encode the identical CDR3. The J gene is TRBJ2-1, the V gene TRBV7-3, with D perhaps TRBD1 (6 bases). The germline V gene encodes CDR1 SGHTA and CDR2 FQGTGA. V was shortened by 5 bases and J by 4 bases, with 12 bases between the two germline ends. This CDR3 has 14 amino acids. This chain's CDR3 is CASSPGQQYNEQFF. The CDR3 nucleotides are TGTGCCAGCAGCCCAGGACAGCAATACAATGAGCAGTTCTTC.

The chain couples TRBV5-1 to TRBJ2-3; TRBD1 agrees at 8 bases. Germline CDR1 SGHRS, CDR2 YFSETQ. V gave up 2 bases and J gave up 5 bases; unmatched junction bases: 7. This CDR3 has 15 amino acids. The DNA for the CDR3 is TGCGCCAGCAGCTTCCTGGACAGGGTTGTAGATACGCAGTATTTT. It encodes CASSFLDRVVDTQYF.

This sequence joins TRBV2 and TRBJ2-7, with 13 bases lining up with TRBD2. Per germline, CDR1 SNHLY and CDR2 FYNNEI. The CDR3 sequence is 14 residues long. The V and J ends lost 6 bases and 4 bases, in that order; junction bases with no gene match: 3. CDR3 in DNA: TGTGCCAGCAGGGGGACTAGCGGGACGTACGAGCAGTACTTC. Its translation: CASRGTSGTYEQYF.